Listed below are T cell receptor beta chains from one sample, sequenced in a study of blood T cells in healthy people across ages. Each CDR3 protein is one row after TCRdb ran MiXCR on the 5' RACE reads. The table records some 1.5 million distinct CDR3 sequences, about 30% of them present only once. The source material was blood. These receptors originate from a woman in her twenties or thirties in good health. The CDR3 runs from the conserved cysteine through the conserved F or W. Each record gives: J gene, clone size, D gene, V gene, CDR3 DNA, CDR3 protein. A D gene is named only where the DNA matches it firmly. Some rows have no size entry. The others give once, few or many, or a class for an expanded clone.

>TRBJ1-1|NA|TRBD1|TRBV3-1
TGTGCCAGCAGCCGGTCAGGGGGCGGTGGGACCGAAGCTTTCTTT
CASSRSGGGGTEAFF
>TRBJ2-1|few|TRBD2|TRBV18
TGTGCCAGCTCACCAACACAACTAGCGGGAGATAGTGAGCAGTTCTTC
CASSPTQLAGDSEQFF
>TRBJ1-1|NA|NA|TRBV25-1
TGTGCCAGCCCCCGGGGTCTCTCAGGGTTGGGGAACACTGAAGATTTCTTT
CASPRGLSGLGNTEDFF
>TRBJ2-7|many|TRBD1|TRBV20-1
TGCAGTGCTAGAGAGACAGGGGGAGAGCAGTACTTC
CSARETGGEQYF
>TRBJ2-5|NA|NA|TRBV7-2
TGTGCCAGCAGCCGAGACAGGCAACCTGGGGAGACCCAGTACTTC
CASSRDRQPGETQYF
>TRBJ1-2|NA|NA|TRBV14
TGTGCCAGCAGCCTTGGACTATACCATGGCTACACCTTC
CASSLGLYHGYTF
>TRBJ2-3|few|NA|TRBV7-2
TGTGCCAGCAGCTATTATTTTGTAGGGAACACAGATACGCAGTATTTT
CASSYYFVGNTDTQYF
>TRBJ2-3|few|TRBD2|TRBV13
TGTGCCAGCAGCTTATTCGGGACTAGCGGTACAGATACGCAGTATTTT
CASSLFGTSGTDTQYF
>TRBJ1-2|many|NA|TRBV27
TGTGCCAGCTACAGTACTGCCTATGGCTACACCTTC
CASYSTAYGYTF
>TRBJ2-2|NA|TRBD2|TRBV7-6
TGTGCCAGCAGCTATGATGGACTAGCATGGGGGGAGCTGTTTTTT
CASSYDGLAWGELFF
>TRBJ2-2|NA|NA|TRBV19
TGTGCCAGTAGTTGGACAGAGACGAACACCGGGGAGCTGTTTTTT
CASSWTETNTGELFF
>TRBJ2-7|NA|TRBD1|TRBV25-1
TGTGCCAGCGCCTCCCCCCGGGCAGGGGGCTACGAGCAGTACTTC
CASASPRAGGYEQYF
>TRBJ1-6|NA|NA|TRBV5-1
TGCGCCAGCAGATCGGGGTACAATTCACCCCTCCACTTT
CASRSGYNSPLHF
>TRBJ2-7|many|NA|TRBV9
TGTGCCAGCAGCGTAGAAGGGAACCAGTACGAGCAGTACTTC
CASSVEGNQYEQYF
>TRBJ2-1|NA|NA|TRBV7-3
TGTGCCAGCAGCGAAAGGGGTCAATCTTACAATGAGCAGTTCTTC
CASSERGQSYNEQFF
>TRBJ1-1|few|NA|TRBV29-1
TGCAGCGTTGACCTTGGGGGGATGGTCACTGAAGCTTTCTTT
CSVDLGGMVTEAFF
>TRBJ2-7|NA|TRBD2|TRBV20-1
TGCAGTGCTAGAGATCTGGCGTTTAGCGGGACCTACGAGCAGTACTTC
CSARDLAFSGTYEQYF
>TRBJ1-5|NA|NA|TRBV10-3
TGTGCCATCAGTGGGGAAGGGATAACCGCTTCGCCCCAGCATTTT
CAISGEGITASPQHF
>TRBJ2-2|NA|NA|TRBV5-1
TGCGCCAGCAGCTTCCGGACAGCCAGCACCGGGGAGCTGTTTTTT
CASSFRTASTGELFF
>TRBJ2-1|NA|NA|TRBV13
TGTGCCAGCAGCGAGGGAGGCCTTCTCGGTGAGCAGTTCTTC
CASSEGGLLGEQFF
>TRBJ2-3|NA|NA|TRBV20-1
TGCAGTGCTAGAGATCCTGGGAGCGGAGGTAGCACAGATACGCAGTATTTT
CSARDPGSGGSTDTQYF
>TRBJ1-2|few|NA|TRBV6-5
TGTGCCGGCAGTTATAGTCGGGCAGGGGCTAACTATGGCTACACCTTC
CAGSYSRAGANYGYTF
>TRBJ2-5|NA|TRBD2|TRBV28
TGTGCCAGCTCCTACCTTAGCGGGAGGGGGGAAGAGACCCAGTACTTC
CASSYLSGRGEETQYF
>TRBJ1-4|NA|NA|TRBV5-1
TGCGCCAGCGTCGTCAGCGCAACTAATGAAAAACTGTTTTTT
CASVVSATNEKLFF
>TRBJ1-2|many|TRBD1|TRBV29-1
TGCAGCGGACAGGGATTCTATGGCTACACCTTC
CSGQGFYGYTF
>TRBJ1-2|few|NA|TRBV5-1
TGCGCCAGCAGCGCAGGAACACGCACATCCTATGGCTACACCTTC
CASSAGTRTSYGYTF
>TRBJ1-5|NA|NA|TRBV20-1
TGCACCGAGAATCAGCCCCAGCATTTT
CTENQPQHF
>TRBJ2-3|NA|NA|TRBV15
TGTGCCACCAGCAGCACCCCGGAGGTCACAGATACGCAGTATTTT
CATSSTPEVTDTQYF
>TRBJ1-4|NA|NA|TRBV7-9
TGTGCCAGCAGCTTAGGAGGGGTCGATGAAAAACTGTTTTTT
CASSLGGVDEKLFF
>TRBJ2-3|NA|NA|TRBV12-3/TRBV12-4
TGTGCCTGCAGTTTGGAGGGGACAAGCACAGATACGCAGTATTTT
CACSLEGTSTDTQYF
>TRBJ1-2|NA|TRBD1|TRBV6-5
TGTGCCAGCACGGGACAGGGGGGAGCTAACTATGGCTACACCTTC
CASTGQGGANYGYTF
>TRBJ1-5|NA|NA|TRBV20-1
TGCAGTGCTAGTATGACCAGTAGCAATCAGTCCCAGCATTTT
CSASMTSSNQSQHF
>TRBJ1-2|NA|NA|TRBV10-3
TGTGCCATCAGAGAACGGGACTATGGCTACACCTTC
CAIRERDYGYTF
>TRBJ2-1|NA|NA|TRBV6-5
TGTGCCAGCAGTGCCGGGACAAGCTCCTACAATGAGCAGTTCTTC
CASSAGTSSYNEQFF
>TRBJ2-1|NA|TRBD1|TRBV4-1
TGCGCCAGCAGCCACATCCTGGGACAGGGCTCCTACAATGAGCAGTTCTTC
CASSHILGQGSYNEQFF
>TRBJ2-3|NA|NA|TRBV20-1
TGCAGTGCTAGAGCCGGGAGCGTAGATACGCAGTATTTT
CSARAGSVDTQYF
>TRBJ2-3|many|NA|TRBV7-9
TGTGCCAGCAGCCCTAGAGTGTCAGATACGCAGTATTTT
CASSPRVSDTQYF
>TRBJ1-2|NA|NA|TRBV27
TGTGCCAGCGGCCCCACCGAGGTATATGGCTACACCTTC
CASGPTEVYGYTF
>TRBJ2-3|few|NA|TRBV20-1
TGCAGTGCTAGAGATATAGCGGAGGTCACAGATACGCAGTATTTT
CSARDIAEVTDTQYF
>TRBJ2-1|NA|TRBD2|TRBV18
TGTGCCAGTCCCCCCCAAGCGGGACCGTACAATGAGCAGTTCTTC
CASPPQAGPYNEQFF
>TRBJ2-5|NA|NA|TRBV7-2
TGTGCCAGCAGCAGGTCGTTTGGGGAGACCCAGTACTTC
CASSRSFGETQYF
>TRBJ2-1|NA|NA|TRBV6-1
TGTGCCAGCAGTGTACAGGGGACTGGCCCCTACAATGAGCAGTTCTTC
CASSVQGTGPYNEQFF
>TRBJ1-2|NA|NA|TRBV20-1
TGCAGTGGCGGCGTGGCGGGGAACTATGGCTACACCTTC
CSGGVAGNYGYTF
>TRBJ2-3|NA|NA|TRBV2
TGTGCCAGCAGTTTCGTTGGCCTCACAGATACGCAGTATTTT
CASSFVGLTDTQYF
>TRBJ2-3|NA|TRBD1|TRBV29-1
TGCGGCGCACGTTCCGGGACAGGGTTAGATACGCAGTATTTT
CGARSGTGLDTQYF
>TRBJ2-7|NA|TRBD1|TRBV7-2
TGTGCCAGCAGCCTCGACAGGGGGCCGGGCGAGCAGTACTTC
CASSLDRGPGEQYF
>TRBJ2-7|many|NA|TRBV7-2
TGTGCCAGTCTAAGTAAAAACGAGCAGTACTTC
CASLSKNEQYF
>TRBJ2-5|few|TRBD2|TRBV12-3/TRBV12-4
TGTGCCAGCAGTTTAGTGGGCGGGAGGAGGGAGACCCAGTACTTC
CASSLVGGRRETQYF
>TRBJ1-6|NA|NA|TRBV2
TGTGCCAGCGGGGGTGCGATCGGTTCACCCCCCCACTTT
CASGGAIGSPPHF
>TRBJ2-1|NA|NA|TRBV2
TGTGCCAGCATCAGGCAGATGTACAATGAGCAGTTCTTC
CASIRQMYNEQFF
>TRBJ2-1|NA|NA|TRBV20-1
TGCAGTGCTAGGGGGCCCAGAGGGGATGAGCAGTTCTTC
CSARGPRGDEQFF
>TRBJ2-5|NA|NA|TRBV29-1
TGCAGCGTTGATGGGCCCATACCCCAAGAGGCCCAGTACTTC
CSVDGPIPQEAQYF
>TRBJ1-1|NA|NA|TRBV10-2
TGCGCCAGCAGTGAGTCGATGGGCGCGAAAGCTTTCTTT
CASSESMGAKAFF
>TRBJ2-1|once|TRBD2|TRBV11-3
TGTGCCAGCAGCTTCCGCGGGGGAGCCTACAATGAGCGGTTCTTC
CASSFRGGAYNERFF
>TRBJ1-2|NA|NA|TRBV6-5
TGTGCCAGCACCTACCTCCAGGGTAGCTATGGCTACACCTTC
CASTYLQGSYGYTF
>TRBJ2-1|few|NA|TRBV7-2
TGTGCCAGCAGCTTTAGGAGAAAGGCGTACAATGAGCAGTTCTTC
CASSFRRKAYNEQFF
>TRBJ2-1|many|NA|TRBV20-1
TGCAGTGCTAGGGGGGAATATGAGCAGTTCTTC
CSARGEYEQFF